The 8 T cell receptor beta chains listed next were all sequenced from one sample in a study of Ad26.COV2.S vaccination and SARS-CoV-2 variants (TCRdb year 2021). The sample's treatment or condition label, in plain terms: roughly 20 received Ad26.COV2.S at low or high dose, single or two shots; roughly five received placebo; per-sample allocation not given. Repertoires of vaccine and placebo recipients were sequenced from samples collected on day 63 after the first injection. Library prep was done by the immunoSEQ multiplex PCR assay. The clones in this table, taken by TCRdb from immuneACCESS, are in-frame only. Not every clone is retained; where verified, under half of the shortfall comes from an unresolved V gene, and the cause of the rest is unknown. The sample table shows a few hundred thousand clones, and around 87% are seen once. The top ten clonotypes cover roughly 3.2% of the sample. Source: peripheral blood, taken in a trial of Ad26.COV2.S vaccine versus placebo. The receptors stem from a person aged 18-60 years who received the Ad26.COV2.S COVID-19 vaccine or a placebo.

The chain joins TRBV20-1 to TRBJ1-3; D might be TRBD1 (5 bases). CDR1 is DFQATT and CDR2 is SNEGSKA in the germline V gene (reference sequence). The length of the CDR3 is 17 residues. Trimming removed 3 bases at V and 0 bases at J, with 18 bases between. This CDR3 reads CSASGGGHPSSGNTIYF. The CDR3 DNA is TGCAGTGCTAGTGGGGGAGGACATCCGAGCTCTGGAAACACCATATATTTT.

The V and J genes are TRBV7-9 and TRBJ2-7; TRBD1 aligns across 7 bases. The length of the CDR3 is 14 residues. The ends lost 3 bases at V and 0 bases at J; junction bases unmatched: 2. Germline lookup yields CDR1 SEHNR and CDR2 FQNEAQ (reference sequence). CDR3 amino acids: CASSFRDSSYEQYF. The CDR3 DNA is TGTGCCAGCAGCTTTAGGGACAGCTCCTACGAGCAGTACTTC.

The chain couples TRBV5-1 to TRBJ2-5; 11 nucleotides align to TRBD2. V dropped 2 bases and J dropped 5; count of bases not matched to a gene: 11. The CDR3 totals 17 residues. Germline V gene sequence: CDR1 SGHRS, CDR2 YFSETQ. CDR3 sequence reads: CASSFLAGGLSGETQYF. CDR3 DNA: TGCGCCAGCAGCTTTTTAGCGGGGGGGCTATCGGGCGAGACCCAGTACTTC.

The rearrangement uses TRBV30 and TRBJ1-1; no clear D gene. The V gene lost 3 bases and the J gene lost 5 bases, with 10 bases spanning the gap. The CDR3 length is 12 residues. The germline V gene has CDR1 GTSNPN and CDR2 SVGIG (reference sequence). The CDR3 here is CAWSAIRTEAFF. The DNA for the CDR3 is TGTGCCTGGAGCGCAATTAGGACTGAAGCTTTCTTT.

The genes are TRBV6-4 and TRBJ2-2, with TRBD1 matching 11 bases. Germline loops: CDR1 MRHNA, CDR2 SNTAGT. Unmatched junction bases numbered 9, after V lost 4 bases and J lost 5 bases. The CDR3 is 17 amino acids. For the CDR3, the DNA is TGTGCCAGCAGTGCCGCGACCGGGACAGGGGGGACCGGGGAGCTGTTTTTT. Translated: CASSAATGTGGTGELFF.

This chain joins TRBV2 and TRBJ1-2; no reliable D call. The CDR3 consists of 11 residues. Per the germline V gene, CDR1 is SNHLY and CDR2 is FYNNEI. The ends were cut back, 3 bases at V and 5 bases at J, with 4 bases in the middle. The CDR3 loop is CASSEFYGYTF. The CDR3 nucleotides read TGTGCCAGCAGTGAGTTTTATGGCTACACCTTC.

The rearrangement uses TRBV4-1 and TRBJ1-3, with D perhaps matching TRBD1 (5 bases). The germline V and J ends were trimmed by 0 bases and 0 bases, with 9 bases remaining between them. Germline assignment: CDR1 MGHRA and CDR2 YSYEKL. The CDR3 length is 16 residues. This chain's CDR3 is CASSQEGTASGNTIYF. In DNA form, the CDR3 reads TGCGCCAGCAGCCAAGAGGGGACGGCCTCTGGAAACACCATATATTTT.

The chain uses TRBV7-9 and TRBJ1-2; D is undetermined. Trimming removed 2 bases from V and 4 bases from J, with 11 bases in between. The CDR3 totals 14 residues. Germline CDR1 SEHNR, CDR2 FQNEAQ (reference sequence). CDR3 amino acids: CASSLRQTSYGYTF. CDR3 in DNA: TGTGCCAGCAGCTTAAGGCAGACTAGCTATGGCTACACCTTC.